Listed here is a single T cell receptor beta chain. The CDR3 extends over 13 amino acids. Germline V CDR1 and CDR2: GTSNPN, SVGIG (reference sequence). V lost 5 bases and J lost 6; bases outside the gene matches: 5. The data are from a study of blood T cell repertoires in COVID-19. Study-level information: Samples representing acute and convalescent COVID-19 were sourced from the United States, Italy and Spain. PBMCs, B-cell-depleted T cells, or T cells were the source of the cDNA or gDNA that made up the material.

In the original workflow: Estimation of nucleated cell counts was performed using reference gene primer amplification. This table comes from immunoSEQ multiplex PCR, and its TCRdb copy is limited to in-frame clones, with some not included. The DNA gave D and trimming, while V, J and clone size come from that table. The sample carries around 190,000 clones, 85% recorded once. The chain couples TRBV30 to TRBJ2-1; TRBD2 aligns across 9 bases. What was sequenced was peripheral blood. The clonotype was recovered from a woman aged 55-70 years with acute or convalescent COVID-19. The CDR3 region has the DNA TGTGCCTGGGGCCTAGCGGGGATCAATGAGCAGTTCTTC. Translating it yields CAWGLAGINEQFF.